A single sample gave rise to the 7 T cell receptor beta chains below, sequenced in a study of T cell responses to AZD1222 COVID-19 vaccine. Clones were sequenced by immunoSEQ multiplex PCR, and TCRdb holds only the in-frame ones, with some missing. The top ten hold about 0.6% of the sample, which has roughly 180,000 clones, about 95% seen once. Sequencing was performed on peripheral blood, taken on day 0 of AZD1222 vaccination. These receptors all come from an adult in good health.

This clone was seen just once. The rearrangement uses TRBV3-1 (or the pseudogene TRBV3-2) and TRBJ1-1; D is possibly TRBD1 (6 bases). Germline V gene sequence: CDR1 LGHDT, CDR2 YNNKEL (reference sequence). V shed 4 bases and J shed 4 bases, with 13 bases lying between them. This CDR3 is 14 amino acids long. CDR3 nucleotide sequence: TGTGCCAGCAGCCTCCTTGAGGGGGGCACTGAAGCTTTCTTT. Its protein is CASSLLEGGTEAFF.

The rearrangement uses TRBV7-9 and TRBJ2-1; D is possibly TRBD2 (5 bases). With 6 bases removed from V and 14 bases from J, the gap between germline ends came to 14 bases. This CDR3 has 11 residues. Germline assignment: CDR1 SEHNR and CDR2 FQNEAQ (reference sequence). The chain's CDR3 is CASSREGGEFF. The CDR3 bases are TGTGCCAGCAGTCGCGAGGGTGGGGAGTTCTTC.

The chain combines TRBV7-3 with TRBJ1-1; a possible D gene is TRBD1 (6 bases). Germline CDR1 SGHTA, CDR2 FQGTGA. V was trimmed by 1 base and J by 0 bases, leaving 12 bases between them. The CDR3 length is 16 residues. The CDR3 loop is CASSLSGGDMNTEAFF. In DNA, the CDR3 is TGTGCCAGCAGCTTAAGCGGCGGGGACATGAACACTGAAGCTTTCTTT.

This chain connects TRBV14 to TRBJ1-4; unclear D gene. CDR3 length: 16 residues. Trimming left V 4 bases short and J 8 bases short, with 20 bases between. Germline values: CDR1 SGHDN, CDR2 FVKESK. The CDR3 is CASSRSRVPEGEKLFF. The DNA of the CDR3 is TGTGCCAGCAGCCGATCCCGGGTTCCCGAGGGAGAAAAACTGTTTTTT. Full variable domain (outside the CDR3, taken from reference TRBV14 and TRBJ1-4): EAGVTQFPSHSVIEKGQTVTLRCDPISGHDNLYWYRRVMGKEIKFLLHFVKESKQDESGMPNNRFLAERTGGTYSTLKVQPAELEDSGVYFCASSRSRVPEGEKLFFGSGTQLSVL.

The V call is TRBV28, the J call TRBJ2-1; 14 nucleotides line up with TRBD2. Germline V gene sequence: CDR1 MDHEN, CDR2 SYDVKM. Trimming took 4 bases from V and 7 from J; bases not matched to a gene: 9. This CDR3 is 17 amino acids long. This CDR3 is CASSSQTSGRAVNEQFF. In DNA, the CDR3 is TGTGCCAGCAGTTCCCAGACTAGCGGGAGGGCCGTAAATGAGCAGTTCTTC.

This clone has a single count. The rearrangement uses TRBV27 and TRBJ1-1; 7 bases agree with TRBD1. The germline V gene has CDR1 MNHEY and CDR2 SMNVEV (reference sequence). The V segment lost 4 bases and the J segment 0 bases; nucleotides outside the gene matches: 5. The CDR3 sequence is 15 residues long. The CDR3 DNA reads as TGTGCCAGCAGTTCATCCGGGACAGTGAACACTGAAGCTTTCTTT. Its protein is CASSSSGTVNTEAFF.

The rearrangement joins TRBV3-1 (or the pseudogene TRBV3-2) to TRBJ2-3, with TRBD1 as a possible D gene (5 bases). The germline V gene encodes CDR1 LGHDT and CDR2 YNNKEL (reference sequence). The CDR3 extends over 14 amino acids. V was shortened by 4 bases and J by 5 bases, with 13 bases between the two germline ends. CDR3 coding DNA: TGTGCCAGCAGCCGCAGAATTAGGGGAGATACGCAGTATTTT. It is translated as CASSRRIRGDTQYF.